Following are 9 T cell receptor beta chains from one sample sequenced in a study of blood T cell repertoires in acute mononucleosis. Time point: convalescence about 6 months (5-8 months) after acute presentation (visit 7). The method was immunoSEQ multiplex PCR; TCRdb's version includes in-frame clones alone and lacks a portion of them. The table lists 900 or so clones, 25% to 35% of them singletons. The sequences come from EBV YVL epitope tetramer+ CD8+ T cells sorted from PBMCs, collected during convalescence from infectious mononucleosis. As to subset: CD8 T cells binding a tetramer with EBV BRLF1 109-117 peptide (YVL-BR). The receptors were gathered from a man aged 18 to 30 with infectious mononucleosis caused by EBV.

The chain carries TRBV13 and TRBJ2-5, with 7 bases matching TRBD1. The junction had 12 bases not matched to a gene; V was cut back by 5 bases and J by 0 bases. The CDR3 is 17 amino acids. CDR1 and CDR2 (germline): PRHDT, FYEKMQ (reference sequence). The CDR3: CASSQRGTGEHQETQYF. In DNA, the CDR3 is TGTGCCAGCAGCCAAAGGGGAACAGGGGAACACCAAGAGACCCAGTACTTC.

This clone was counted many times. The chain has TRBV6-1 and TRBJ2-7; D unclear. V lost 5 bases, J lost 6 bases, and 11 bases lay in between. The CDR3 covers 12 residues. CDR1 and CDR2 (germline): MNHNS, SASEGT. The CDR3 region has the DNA TGTGCCAGCAGTCCCCCTGGTGTCGAGCAGTACTTC. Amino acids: CASSPPGVEQYF.

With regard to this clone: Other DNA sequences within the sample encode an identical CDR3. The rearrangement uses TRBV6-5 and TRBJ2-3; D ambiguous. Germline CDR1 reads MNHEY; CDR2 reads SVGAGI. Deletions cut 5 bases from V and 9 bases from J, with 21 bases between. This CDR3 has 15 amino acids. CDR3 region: CASSALVGSASTQYF. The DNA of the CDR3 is TGTGCCAGCAGTGCTCTAGTTGGGTCAGCGTCGACGCAGTATTTT.

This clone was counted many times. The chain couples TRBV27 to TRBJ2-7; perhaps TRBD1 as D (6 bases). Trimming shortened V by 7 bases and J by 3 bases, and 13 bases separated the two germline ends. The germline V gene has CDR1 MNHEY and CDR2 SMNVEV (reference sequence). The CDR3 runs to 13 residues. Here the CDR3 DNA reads TGTGCCAGCATGGGACACCTTAGCTACGAGCAGTACTTC. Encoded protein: CASMGHLSYEQYF.

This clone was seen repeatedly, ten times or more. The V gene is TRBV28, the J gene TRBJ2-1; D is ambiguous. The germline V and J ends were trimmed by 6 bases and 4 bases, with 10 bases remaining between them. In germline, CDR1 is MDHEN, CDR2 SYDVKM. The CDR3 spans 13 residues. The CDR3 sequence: CASSSLTYNEQFF. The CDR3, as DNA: TGTGCCAGCAGCTCCCTAACGTACAATGAGCAGTTCTTC.

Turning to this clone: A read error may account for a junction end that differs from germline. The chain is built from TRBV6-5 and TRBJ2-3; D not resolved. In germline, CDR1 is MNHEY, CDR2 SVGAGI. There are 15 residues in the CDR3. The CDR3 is CASCALVGSASTLYF. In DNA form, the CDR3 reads TGTGCCAGCTGTGCCCTAGTTGGGTCAGCGTCGACGCTGTATTTT.

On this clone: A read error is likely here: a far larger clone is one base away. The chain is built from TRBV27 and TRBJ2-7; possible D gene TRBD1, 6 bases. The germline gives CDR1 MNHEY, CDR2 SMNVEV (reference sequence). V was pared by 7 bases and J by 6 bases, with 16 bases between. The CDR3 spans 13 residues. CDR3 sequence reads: CASMGHLSCEQYF. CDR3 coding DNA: TGTGCCAGCATGGGACACCTTAGCTGCGAGCAGTACTTC.

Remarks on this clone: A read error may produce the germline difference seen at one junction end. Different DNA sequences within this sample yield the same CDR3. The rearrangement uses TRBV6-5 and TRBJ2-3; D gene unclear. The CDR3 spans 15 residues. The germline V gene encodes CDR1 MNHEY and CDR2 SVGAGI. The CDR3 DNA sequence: TGTTCCAGCAGTGCCCTACTTGGGTCTGCGTCGACGCAGTATTTT. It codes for CSSSALLGSASTQYF.

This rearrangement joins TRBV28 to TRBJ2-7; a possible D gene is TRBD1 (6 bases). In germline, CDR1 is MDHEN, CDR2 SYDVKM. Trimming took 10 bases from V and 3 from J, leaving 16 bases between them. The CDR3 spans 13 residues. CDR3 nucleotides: TGTGCCATCAAGGGACACCTTAGCTACGAGCAGTACTTC. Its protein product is CAIKGHLSYEQYF.